This record looks at one T cell receptor beta chain sequence and its context. The data originate from a study of T cell changes during pregnancy in multiple sclerosis. The CDR3 sequence is 18 residues long. V lost 4 bases to trimming and J lost 1 base; unmatched junction nucleotides: 15. Germline V gives CDR1 SGHNT, CDR2 YYREEE (reference sequence). Clones were read by immunoSEQ multiplex PCR, and TCRdb kept only the in-frame ones, dropping some. The sample consists of 20,000 to 30,000 clones, approximately 90% of them appearing once. Sequencing was performed on CD4+ T cells from peripheral blood mononuclear cells, taken in the first trimester of pregnancy. This TCR derives from a female donor in good health, enrolled as a control in a pregnancy study. V is TRBV5-4 and J is TRBJ2-7, with TRBD1 matching 9 bases. DNA of the CDR3: TGTGCCAGCAGCCCGGGGACAGGGTTTGATTTAGCGTCCTACGAGCAGTACTTC. It translates to CASSPGTGFDLASYEQYF.